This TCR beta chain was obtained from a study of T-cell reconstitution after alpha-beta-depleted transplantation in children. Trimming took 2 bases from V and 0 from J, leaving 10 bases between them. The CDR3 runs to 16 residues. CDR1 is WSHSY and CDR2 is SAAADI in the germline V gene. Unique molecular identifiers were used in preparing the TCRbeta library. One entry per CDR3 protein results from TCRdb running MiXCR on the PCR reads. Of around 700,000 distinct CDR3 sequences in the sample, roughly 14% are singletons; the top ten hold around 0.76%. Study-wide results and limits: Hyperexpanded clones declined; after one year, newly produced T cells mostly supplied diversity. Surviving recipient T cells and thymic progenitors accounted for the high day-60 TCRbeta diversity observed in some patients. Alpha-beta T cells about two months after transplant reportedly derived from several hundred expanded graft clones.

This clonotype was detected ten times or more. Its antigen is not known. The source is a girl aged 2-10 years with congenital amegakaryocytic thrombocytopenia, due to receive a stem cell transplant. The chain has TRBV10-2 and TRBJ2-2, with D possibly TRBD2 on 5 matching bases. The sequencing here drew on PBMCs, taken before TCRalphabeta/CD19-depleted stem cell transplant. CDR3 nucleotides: TGCGCCAGCAGTGAGCCGTTGGACTCGAACACCGGGGAGCTGTTTTTT. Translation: CASSEPLDSNTGELFF.